Listed below are T cell receptor beta chains from one sample, sequenced in a study of blood T cell repertoires in COVID-19. Data came from immunoSEQ multiplex PCR; TCRdb stores just in-frame clones and leaves some out. Here the sample spans fewer than 200,000 clones, about 83% being singletons. The sample consisted of peripheral blood. These receptors were obtained from a woman between 18 and 29 years old who had recovered from COVID-19. Both conserved end residues are part of each CDR3.

>15|TRBV4-1
CASSQDRVSTDTQYF
>15|TRBV5-4
CASTLAGGLTDTQYF
>13|TRBV29-1
CSVGDRNTGELFF
>13|TRBV12-3/TRBV12-4
CASRGQGIEKLFF
>16|TRBV5-6
CASSPVGGTLQETQYF
>16|TRBV4-2
CASSQALGQGDTEAFF
>16|TRBV5-4
CASSLGPSGGSDTQYF
>10|TRBV7-9
CAVTADTQYF
>15|TRBV20-1
CSASFGLAVGETQYF
>13|TRBV7-2
CASSGDRGNIQYF
>14|TRBV5-1
CASSTGATNEKLFF
>14|TRBV2
CASSRDRDYQPQHF
>15|TRBV5-1
CASSLAGGGTDTQYF
>13|TRBV7-7
CASSLNRADTIYF
>16|TRBV4-3
CASSLDPPSGADTQYF
>15|TRBV24-1
CATSDSDRPAHGYTF
>13|TRBV5-1
CASSLISNYGYTF
>14|TRBV19
CASSITAGAYEQYF
>15|TRBV9
CASSADRGFDTEAFF
>15|TRBV4-3
CASSRSQGARNEQFF
>12|TRBV27
CASSLNIYEQYF
>16|TRBV18
CASSPTGGTSNQPQHF
>14|TRBV6-5
CASRQGTLNTEAFF
>19|TRBV21-1
CASRFPACWQGLYRNTIYF
>13|TRBV7-9
CASSLPVTGGYTF
>14|TRBV15
CATSRGSRNTEAFF
>13|TRBV4-2
CASSPGVTYGYTF
>12|TRBV10-3
CAISVGDQPQHF
>15|TRBV7-3
CASRRPGRNTGELFF
>16|TRBV2
CASSEWASGSGNEQFF
>15|TRBV6-5
CASSYRGQTGTEAFF
>14|TRBV29-1
CSILGGGNYNEQFF
>15|TRBV30
CAWPTSGTGVNGYTF
>15|TRBV9
CASSSSGGVYNEQFF
>16|TRBV4-1
CASSQALRGGQETQYF
>15|TRBV5-1
CASSLVRRRNTEAFF